These T cell receptor beta chains were read from a single sample in a study of beta chain features in type 1 diabetes. Clones were sequenced by immunoSEQ multiplex PCR, and TCRdb holds only the in-frame ones, with some missing. This sample has 300,000 to 450,000 clones, with 15% to 20% found just once. The specimen was naive CD4+ T cells from blood. All receptors come from a young woman in good health. CDR3s leave out the opening cysteine and the closing phenylalanine or tryptophan. Each record gives: CDR3 protein, J gene, V gene, clone size. The size of a clone is reported for some rows only, either as once, few or many, or as a class for expanded clones.

cdr3_aa: ASSQEAGYTEAF
j_call: TRBJ1-1
v_call: TRBV4-2
clone_size: .

cdr3_aa: ASRLAGGHHEQY
j_call: TRBJ2-7
v_call: TRBV13
clone_size: .

cdr3_aa: ASRVGRSSYNEQF
j_call: TRBJ2-1
v_call: TRBV27
clone_size: few

cdr3_aa: ASSPDRYEQY
j_call: TRBJ2-7
v_call: TRBV14
clone_size: few

cdr3_aa: ASSLAGTDTQY
j_call: TRBJ2-3
v_call: TRBV5-6
clone_size: .

cdr3_aa: ARETGVKTQY
j_call: TRBJ2-5
v_call: TRBV11-3
clone_size: once

cdr3_aa: ASSRRTSFQTQY
j_call: TRBJ2-5
v_call: TRBV19
clone_size: .

cdr3_aa: ASSPDRGYGYT
j_call: TRBJ1-2
v_call: TRBV18
clone_size: .

cdr3_aa: ASSSRRHYNEQF
j_call: TRBJ2-1
v_call: TRBV5-6
clone_size: .

cdr3_aa: ASSLGGGLYNEQF
j_call: TRBJ2-1
v_call: TRBV5-1
clone_size: .

cdr3_aa: ASGTLPQRGVTDTQY
j_call: TRBJ2-3
v_call: TRBV5-1
clone_size: .

cdr3_aa: ASSITGSGANVLT
j_call: TRBJ2-6
v_call: TRBV7-3
clone_size: few

cdr3_aa: ASTQGSSNQPQH
j_call: TRBJ1-5
v_call: TRBV6-6
clone_size: .

cdr3_aa: ASSQAPNYGYT
j_call: TRBJ1-2
v_call: TRBV6-5
clone_size: few

cdr3_aa: ASGLAAGSDTQY
j_call: TRBJ2-3
v_call: TRBV12-5
clone_size: .

cdr3_aa: ASRSAGQTQY
j_call: TRBJ2-3
v_call: TRBV6-5
clone_size: few

cdr3_aa: SVGWTGAEQY
j_call: TRBJ2-7
v_call: TRBV29-1
clone_size: few

cdr3_aa: ASSSLAGAVNEQF
j_call: TRBJ2-1
v_call: TRBV27
clone_size: few

cdr3_aa: ASSSSGTRLTEAF
j_call: TRBJ1-1
v_call: TRBV11-2
clone_size: .

cdr3_aa: ASSVRTGTEAF
j_call: TRBJ1-1
v_call: TRBV9
clone_size: .

cdr3_aa: ASSPLIQSETQY
j_call: TRBJ2-5
v_call: TRBV2
clone_size: .

cdr3_aa: ASSHGDRPLEQY
j_call: TRBJ2-7
v_call: TRBV5-1
clone_size: .

cdr3_aa: SVEHSGLYGYT
j_call: TRBJ1-2
v_call: TRBV29-1
clone_size: .

cdr3_aa: SVGGLGGETQY
j_call: TRBJ2-5
v_call: TRBV29-1
clone_size: .

cdr3_aa: AWSGASGNYNEQF
j_call: TRBJ2-1
v_call: TRBV30
clone_size: .

cdr3_aa: ASSPRTGGWRYGYT
j_call: TRBJ1-2
v_call: TRBV7-2
clone_size: few

cdr3_aa: AISEGTGSYGYT
j_call: TRBJ1-2
v_call: TRBV10-3
clone_size: .

cdr3_aa: ASSLRVMNTEAF
j_call: TRBJ1-1
v_call: TRBV7-9
clone_size: .

cdr3_aa: ASSLQRTSGRYEQF
j_call: TRBJ2-1
v_call: TRBV7-8
clone_size: few

cdr3_aa: ASSPRLAGGETQY
j_call: TRBJ2-5
v_call: TRBV5-6
clone_size: few

cdr3_aa: ASSSRLAPYNEQF
j_call: TRBJ2-1
v_call: TRBV5-6
clone_size: .

cdr3_aa: ASSVEGQGSTGELF
j_call: TRBJ2-2
v_call: TRBV9
clone_size: .

cdr3_aa: ASSRSGRQRGYT
j_call: TRBJ1-2
v_call: TRBV25-1
clone_size: .

cdr3_aa: ASSTTRVTYNEQF
j_call: TRBJ2-1
v_call: TRBV7-9
clone_size: .

cdr3_aa: ASSSGNEQY
j_call: TRBJ2-7
v_call: TRBV9
clone_size: few

cdr3_aa: ASSDTGVTGELF
j_call: TRBJ2-2
v_call: TRBV2
clone_size: few

cdr3_aa: ASSSRTQQETQY
j_call: TRBJ2-5
v_call: TRBV6-5
clone_size: few

cdr3_aa: ASSDRGNTEAF
j_call: TRBJ1-1
v_call: TRBV19
clone_size: few

cdr3_aa: ASSSGLAGTGELF
j_call: TRBJ2-2
v_call: TRBV2
clone_size: .